Following are 12 T cell receptor beta chains from one sample sequenced in a study of regulatory T cells in long-lasting Graves disease. TCR beta libraries were built with iRepertoire HTBI primers and Arm-PCR of CDR3 regions. TCRdb reprocessed the multiplex PCR reads with MiXCR, giving one entry per CDR3 protein. This table has around 470,000 distinct CDR3 sequences, 12% to 15% appearing once. Time point noted: newly diagnosed GD, antithyroid drugs for less than 3 months. Preparation of the TCR library used RNA extracted from PBMCs. This sample was also put to use in a study of T cells in Graves' hyperthyroidism and ophthalmopathy.

Specimen: peripheral blood mononuclear cells (PBMCs), collected at new diagnosis, from a patient treated with antithyroid drugs. The source of these receptors is a woman between 45 and 65 years old with Graves disease.

This clonotype has just a few counts. The rearrangement uses TRBV5-1 and TRBJ2-2; 12 bases agree with TRBD2. J gave up 7 bases and V 2 bases, and 9 bases lay outside the gene matches. This CDR3 spans 17 amino acids. Germline-derived CDR1 and CDR2 are SGHRS and YFSETQ. The DNA of the CDR3 is TGCGCCAGCAGCTTCGGATCGACTAGCGGGAGCGTCGGGGAGCTGTTTTTT. Protein product: CASSFGSTSGSVGELFF.

This clonotype has more than one count but fewer than ten. This chain uses TRBV5-5 with TRBJ1-1; D not resolved. Trimming took 4 bases from V and 1 from J, leaving 8 bases between them. Germline V lookup: CDR1 SGHKS, CDR2 YYEKEE (reference sequence). The CDR3 is made up of 13 amino acids. The CDR3 coding sequence is TGTGCCAGCAGCCGCACCACGAACACTGAAGCTTTCTTT. It specifies CASSRTTNTEAFF.

A few counts support this clonotype. The chain has TRBV20-1 and TRBJ2-2; 10 positions match TRBD1. Germline V lookup: CDR1 DFQATT, CDR2 SNEGSKA (reference sequence). There are 20 residues in the CDR3. The J segment lost 6 bases and the V segment lost 0 bases, leaving 19 bases of the junction unmatched. The CDR3 DNA is TGCAGTGCTAGAGATCAGGGGGACTCGGGACAGGGGACGCCCTCCGGGGAGCTGTTTTTT. Encoded protein: CSARDQGDSGQGTPSGELFF.

This clonotype was seen only a few times. J is TRBJ2-5 and V is TRBV7-9; 7 bases are shared with TRBD2. The CDR3 is 15 amino acids. The ends lost 5 bases at V and 3 bases at J; junction bases unmatched: 9. CDR1 is SEHNR and CDR2 is FQNEAQ in the germline V gene (reference sequence). The CDR3 nucleotides are TGTGCCAGCAGCGGGCCAGCGGGAAGGGAAGAGACCCAGTACTTC. Protein product: CASSGPAGREETQYF.

This clonotype showed up just a few times. The rearrangement uses TRBV24-1 and TRBJ2-5; D might be TRBD2 (5 bases). Germline V gives CDR1 KGHDR, CDR2 SFDVKD. The CDR3 length is 14 residues. V lost 0 bases and J 4 bases, leaving 8 bases between the germline ends. The CDR3 loop is CATSDLVEVETQYF. CDR3 nucleotides: TGTGCCACCAGTGATTTGGTGGAGGTAGAGACCCAGTACTTC.

Note on this clonotype: A read error may explain this, as a much larger clone is one base away. This rearrangement joins TRBV7-9 to TRBJ2-5; D uncertain. This CDR3 has 14 residues. V was trimmed by 5 bases and J by 7 bases, leaving 17 bases between them. Germline assignment: CDR1 SEHNR and CDR2 FQNEAQ (reference sequence). The CDR3 DNA sequence: TGTGCCAGCAGCCTCGGAGAGACACTTATGACCCAGTACTTC. It is translated as CASSLGETLMTQYF.

This clonotype was found a few times. This chain uses TRBV9 with TRBJ2-5; 10 bases agree with TRBD1. The CDR3 sequence is 16 residues long. Per the germline V gene, CDR1 is SGDLS and CDR2 is YYNGEE. The ends lost 2 bases at V and 2 bases at J; junction bases unmatched: 6. The CDR3 DNA follows: TGTGCCAGCAGCGTGACAGGGGGCCCTTCTCAAGAGACCCAGTACTTC. Amino acid sequence: CASSVTGGPSQETQYF. Full variable domain (rest looked up from reference TRBV9 and TRBJ2-5): DSGVTQTPKHLITATGQRVTLRCSPRSGDLSVYWYQQSLDQGLQFLIQYYNGEERAKGNILERFSAQQFPDLHSELNLSSLELGDSALYFCASSVTGGPSQETQYFGPGTRLLVL.

This clonotype was picked up many times. The chain links TRBV20-1 to TRBJ2-5, with TRBD2 identical over 8 bases. V lost 1 base, J lost 4 bases, and 5 bases stayed unmatched. CDR1 and CDR2 from the germline V gene are DFQATT and SNEGSKA (reference sequence). The CDR3 covers 14 residues. The CDR3 region has the DNA TGCAGTGCTAGAGTGAGGGGACTAGGAGAGACCCAGTACTTC. Amino acid sequence: CSARVRGLGETQYF.

This clonotype has more than one count but fewer than ten. The genes are TRBV29-1 and TRBJ2-1; D uncertain. The CDR3 totals 10 residues. Germline CDR1 SQVTM, CDR2 ANQGSEA. The V end lost 5 bases, the J end lost 6 bases, and 5 bases lay between the germline ends. The CDR3 DNA reads as TGCAGCGTTTTTCCCAATGAGCAGTTCTTC. Protein sequence: CSVFPNEQFF.

The chain uses TRBV2 and TRBJ1-4; D not certain. V was clipped by 6 bases and J by 8 bases, with 7 bases between them. Germline CDR1 and CDR2: SNHLY and FYNNEI. CDR3 length equals 11 residues. The CDR3 nucleotides are TGTGCCAGCAGCGGGGAGGAAAAACTGTTTTTT. The encoded protein is CASSGEEKLFF.

The V call is TRBV20-1, the J call TRBJ1-6, with a weak D call TRBD1 (6 bases). CDR3 size: 14 residues. Germline CDR1 DFQATT, CDR2 SNEGSKA (reference sequence). Trimming cost V 3 bases and J 7 bases, with 13 bases left between them. CDR3 bases: TGCAGTGCTAGGGGAGGGGGTAGCAATTCACCCCTCCACTTT. This encodes CSARGGGSNSPLHF.

As to this clonotype: This may be a read error: a much more frequent sequence differs by one nucleotide. The J gene is TRBJ2-7, the V gene TRBV28, with 11 bases that match TRBD2. Germline CDR1 is MDHEN and CDR2 is SYDVKM. J gave up 5 bases and V 5 bases, and 5 bases lay outside the gene matches. The CDR3 has 14 amino acids. The DNA for the CDR3 is TGTGCCAGCAGTACTAGCGGGGGACCTCACGAGCAGTACTTC. Protein: CASSTSGGPHEQYF.